One sample yielded the 20 T cell receptor beta chains listed below, sequenced in a study of blood T cell repertoires in COVID-19. The protocol was immunoSEQ multiplex PCR, while the TCRdb copy is restricted to in-frame clones and leaves out a portion. Here the sample spans 150,000 to 200,000 clones, about 82% being singletons. Sequencing was performed on peripheral blood. Receptors were obtained from a woman aged 80 or over with COVID-19, enrolled during active disease.

The rearrangement joins TRBV7-2 to TRBJ2-4, with TRBD1 matching 8 bases. V dropped 3 bases and J dropped 9; count of bases not matched to a gene: 7. The germline gives CDR1 SGHTA, CDR2 FQGNSA. This CDR3 spans 14 amino acids. The DNA of the CDR3 is TGTGCCAGCAGCTTGTGGACAGGGTCGGGCATTCAGTACTTC. Protein sequence: CASSLWTGSGIQYF. The full variable domain, in which reference TRBV7-2 and TRBJ2-4 provide the parts outside the CDR3, is GAGVSQSPSNKVTEKGKDVELRCDPISGHTALYWYRQSLGQGLEFLIYFQGNSAPDKSGLPSDRFSAERTGGSVSTLTIQRTQQEDSAVYLCASSLWTGSGIQYFGAGTRLSVL.

The J gene is TRBJ2-7, the V gene TRBV20-1, with 10 positions matching TRBD2. The CDR3 has 14 residues. With V trimmed by 3 bases and J by 0 bases, 2 bases remained unmatched. Germline CDR1 reads DFQATT; CDR2 reads SNEGSKA (reference sequence). DNA of the CDR3: TGCAGTGCTAGTAGCGGGGGGAACTCCTACGAGCAGTACTTC. It codes for CSASSGGNSYEQYF.

The chain uses TRBV6-6 and TRBJ2-7; D is possibly TRBD1 (5 bases). Germline V lookup: CDR1 MNHNY, CDR2 SVGAGI (reference sequence). V dropped 2 bases and J dropped 0 bases, with 14 bases sitting between them. The CDR3 runs 16 residues. The CDR3 is CASSYGQVRASYEQYF. For the CDR3, the DNA is TGTGCCAGCAGTTACGGGCAGGTCAGGGCCTCCTACGAGCAGTACTTC.

The gene calls are TRBV9 and TRBJ2-2, with 7 bases fitting TRBD1. The CDR3 is made up of 15 amino acids. V dropped 4 bases and J dropped 3; count of bases not matched to a gene: 6. Looked up from germline, CDR1 is SGDLS and CDR2 is YYNGEE. The CDR3 loop reads CASSPRTGHTGELFF. In DNA, the CDR3 is TGTGCCAGCAGCCCTCGGACAGGCCACACCGGGGAGCTGTTTTTT.

The rearrangement uses TRBV3-1 (or the pseudogene TRBV3-2) and TRBJ2-3; 10 bases match TRBD2. CDR1 is LGHDT and CDR2 is YNNKEL in the germline V gene (reference sequence). V lost 4 bases, J lost 3 bases, and 7 bases stayed unmatched. This CDR3 region has 16 residues. The CDR3 sequence is CASSPLAGAGTDTQYF. Written as DNA, the CDR3 is TGTGCCAGCAGCCCCCTAGCGGGAGCGGGGACAGATACGCAGTATTTT.

This clone was seen only once. V is TRBV2 and J is TRBJ1-4; D is possibly TRBD1 (5 bases). Germline CDR1 reads SNHLY; CDR2 reads FYNNEI. The CDR3 runs 14 residues. Trimming pared 2 bases from V and 4 bases from J, leaving 8 bases between. This CDR3 reads CASSERGLNEKLFF. The CDR3 DNA is TGTGCCAGCAGTGAAAGGGGCCTTAATGAAAAACTGTTTTTT.

This clone was seen only a few times. The chain is built from TRBV18 and TRBJ1-1; the D is unclear. The germline V and J ends were trimmed by 3 bases and 8 bases, with 22 bases remaining between them. The germline gives CDR1 KGHSH, CDR2 LQKENI. The CDR3 is made up of 16 amino acids. The CDR3: CASSPQRNVRSKEAFF. The DNA for the CDR3 is TGTGCCAGCTCACCCCAAAGAAACGTCCGAAGCAAAGAAGCTTTCTTT.

CDR3 residues: CASSIGTGKNQPQHF. CDR3 DNA: TGTGCCAGTAGTATAGGCACAGGGAAGAATCAGCCCCAGCATTTT. This chain connects TRBV19 to TRBJ1-5; TRBD1 might be the D (6 bases). The CDR3 extends over 15 amino acids. CDR1 is LNHDA, CDR2 SQIVND, per germline (reference sequence). With 1 base removed from V and 4 bases from J, the gap between germline ends came to 11 bases.

This clone was recorded only once. The chain joins TRBV3-1 (or the pseudogene TRBV3-2) to TRBJ2-4; D is possibly TRBD2 (5 bases). The V gene lost 5 bases and the J gene lost 1 base, with 12 bases spanning the gap. Germline assignment: CDR1 LGHDT and CDR2 YNNKEL (reference sequence). The CDR3 covers 15 residues. CDR3 loop: CASSLAFGAKNIQYF. Written as DNA, the CDR3 is TGTGCCAGCAGCTTAGCGTTCGGGGCCAAAAACATTCAGTACTTC.

V and J are TRBV9 and TRBJ2-7; 10 bases fit TRBD2. The CDR3 extends over 16 amino acids. Germline CDR1 SGDLS, CDR2 YYNGEE. V shed 0 bases, J shed 3 bases, and the junction held 6 bases outside the gene matches. Written as DNA, the CDR3 is TGTGCCAGCAGCGTAGACGTAGCGGGAGGTATCTACGAGCAGTACTTC. Encoded protein: CASSVDVAGGIYEQYF.

The chain has TRBV7-9 and TRBJ1-1, with 7 bases lining up with TRBD1. CDR3 length: 12 residues. Germline V CDR1 and CDR2: SEHNR, FQNEAQ (reference sequence). V was pared by 7 bases and J by 11 bases, with 10 bases of the junction left unmatched. DNA for the CDR3: TGTGCCAGCACCTTTCTACAGGGGAATGCTTTCTTT. This gives the protein CASTFLQGNAFF.

The chain links TRBV18 to TRBJ2-7; 7 bases are shared with TRBD1. CDR1 and CDR2 from the germline V gene are KGHSH and LQKENI. The CDR3 loop spans 12 amino acids. Trimming removed 2 bases from V and 6 bases from J; junction bases left unmatched: 1. As DNA, the CDR3 is TGTGCCAGCTCACCAAACAGGGGCGAGCAGTACTTC. Translated, it gives CASSPNRGEQYF.

CDR3 sequence: CASSIAGGAYGYTF. The CDR3 DNA reads TGTGCCAGTAGTATAGCGGGGGGTGCCTATGGCTACACCTTC. The rearrangement joins TRBV19 to TRBJ1-2; D might be TRBD1 (5 bases). Trimming took 1 base from V and 4 from J, leaving 10 bases between them. Germline V lookup: CDR1 LNHDA, CDR2 SQIVND (reference sequence). This CDR3 is built from 14 residues.

V usage is TRBV5-1 and J usage is TRBJ2-3, with 9 bases matching TRBD1. V trimming: 6 bases; J trimming: 6 bases; junction bases outside the gene matches: 11. The CDR3 covers 15 residues. CDR1 SGHRS and CDR2 YFSETQ come from the germline V gene. CDR3 DNA: TGCGCCAGCACCCCAGGAACAGGGGGCGGGGATACGCAGTATTTT. Its translation is CASTPGTGGGDTQYF.

This clone was seen just once. The chain combines TRBV10-1 with TRBJ2-6; unclear D gene. The germline V gene has CDR1 WNHNN and CDR2 SYGVQD (reference sequence). CDR3 size: 13 residues. Trimming shortened V by 6 bases and J by 2 bases, and 5 bases separated the two germline ends. This chain's CDR3 is CASSSAGANVLTF. The CDR3 DNA reads as TGCGCCAGCAGCTCTGCTGGGGCCAACGTCCTGACTTTC.

The gene calls are TRBV4-2 and TRBJ1-5; a possible D gene is TRBD1 (5 bases). Trimming stripped 1 base from V and 1 base from J, with 20 bases between. CDR1 and CDR2 from the germline V gene are LGHNA and YNFKEQ. CDR3 length equals 19 residues. The CDR3 loop reads CASSQGLNGGDLSNQPQHF. As DNA, the CDR3 is TGTGCCAGCAGCCAAGGTTTGAATGGGGGGGACCTAAGCAATCAGCCCCAGCATTTT.

V gene TRBV3-1 (or the pseudogene TRBV3-2) combines with J gene TRBJ1-2, with D possibly being TRBD1 (6 bases). Between the trimmed V and J ends, which lost 3 bases and 4 bases, there was a span of 18 bases. Germline lookup yields CDR1 LGHDT and CDR2 YNNKEL (reference sequence). The CDR3 extends over 16 amino acids. CDR3 region: CASSQRGARLLYGYTF. CDR3 coding DNA: TGTGCCAGCAGCCAGCGGGGGGCGAGACTACTCTATGGCTACACCTTC.

The rearrangement links TRBV5-1 to TRBJ2-7; TRBD2 is a possible D gene (6 bases). CDR3 length: 13 residues. V lost 7 bases to trimming and J lost 12 bases, with 23 bases between them. Germline V CDR1 and CDR2: SGHRS, YFSETQ. The CDR3 sequence: CASHSPPGSNRYF. CDR3 in DNA: TGCGCCAGCCACTCACCTCCCGGGAGCAACAGGTACTTC.

This rearrangement joins TRBV2 to TRBJ2-7, with a weak D call TRBD1 (5 bases). The CDR3 is 13 residues long. Trimming cost V 4 bases and J 7 bases, with 14 bases left between them. The germline gives CDR1 SNHLY, CDR2 FYNNEI. This CDR3 reads CASSGGRVGEQYF. The CDR3 DNA follows: TGTGCCAGCAGTGGGGGCAGGGTTGGGGAGCAGTACTTC.

The V gene is TRBV7-9, the J gene TRBJ1-3, with a weak D call TRBD1 (6 bases). The CDR3 is 16 amino acids. The germline gives CDR1 SEHNR, CDR2 FQNEAQ (reference sequence). Between the trimmed V and J ends, which lost 5 bases and 2 bases, there was a span of 16 bases. The CDR3 protein is CASSPWGTGPGNTIYF. CDR3 coding DNA: TGTGCCAGCAGCCCCTGGGGCACAGGGCCTGGAAACACCATATATTTT.